This T cell receptor beta chain stems from a study of CD8 T cells in Susac syndrome. The CDR3 runs to 15 residues. V dropped 0 bases and J dropped 6 bases, with 12 bases sitting between them. Germline CDR1 SGHTA, CDR2 FQGTGA. The T cells that were sequenced for TCR beta were CD8+ and CD4+ cells from blood. Those who served as multiple sclerosis controls were treatment-naive patients with stable or active relapsing-remitting disease. TEMRA cells were enriched by FACS, while CD8+ and CD4+ T cells were obtained through a negative isolation that was performed magnetically. Random hexamers served to reverse transcribe about 0.5 to 1 ug RNA. TCRdb itself ran the immunoSEQ multiplex PCR reads through MiXCR, one entry per CDR3 protein. The sample lists 300,000 or so distinct CDR3 sequences, 90% to 95% occurring once.

The sample comprised CD4+ T cells from PBMCs. The rearrangement uses TRBV7-3 and TRBJ2-4, with D possibly called TRBD1 or TRBD2 (5 bases each). This clonotype was obtained from a human donor with multiple sclerosis. The CDR3, as DNA: TGTGCCAGCAGCTTAACGCCGGGACCGTTAAACATTCAGTACTTC. Its translation: CASSLTPGPLNIQYF.